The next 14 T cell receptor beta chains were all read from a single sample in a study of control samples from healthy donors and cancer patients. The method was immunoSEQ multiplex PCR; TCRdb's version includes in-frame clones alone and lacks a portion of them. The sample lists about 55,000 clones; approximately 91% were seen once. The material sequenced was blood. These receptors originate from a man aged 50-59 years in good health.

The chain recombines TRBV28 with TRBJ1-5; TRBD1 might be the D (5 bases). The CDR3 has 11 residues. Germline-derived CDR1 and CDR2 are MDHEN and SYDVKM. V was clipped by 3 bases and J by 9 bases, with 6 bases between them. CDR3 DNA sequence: TGTGCCAGCAGTTTGGGGGGGCCCCAGCATTTT. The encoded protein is CASSLGGPQHF. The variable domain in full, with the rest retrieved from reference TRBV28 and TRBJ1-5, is DVKVTQSSRYLVKRTGEKVFLECVQDMDHENMFWYRQDPGLGLRLIYFSYDVKMKEKGDIPEGYSVSREKKERFSLILESASTNQTSMYLCASSLGGPQHFGDGTRLSIL.

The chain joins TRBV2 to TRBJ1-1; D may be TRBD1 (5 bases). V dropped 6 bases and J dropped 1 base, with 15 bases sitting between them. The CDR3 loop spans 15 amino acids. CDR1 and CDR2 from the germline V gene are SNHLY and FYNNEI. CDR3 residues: CASRAPDITNTEAFF. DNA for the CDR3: TGTGCCAGCAGGGCCCCGGACATCACGAACACTGAAGCTTTCTTT.

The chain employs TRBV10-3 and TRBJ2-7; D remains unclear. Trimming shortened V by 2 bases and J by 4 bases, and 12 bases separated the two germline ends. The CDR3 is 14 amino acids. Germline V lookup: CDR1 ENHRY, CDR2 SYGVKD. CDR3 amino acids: CAISEDISRYEQYF. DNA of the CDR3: TGTGCCATCAGTGAGGACATTAGTAGGTACGAGCAGTACTTC.

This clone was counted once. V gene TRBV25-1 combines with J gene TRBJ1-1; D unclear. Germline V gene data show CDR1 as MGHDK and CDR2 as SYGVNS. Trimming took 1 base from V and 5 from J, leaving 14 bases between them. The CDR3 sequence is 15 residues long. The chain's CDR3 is CASSESRDRKTEAFF. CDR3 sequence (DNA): TGTGCCAGCAGTGAATCAAGGGATCGTAAGACTGAAGCTTTCTTT.

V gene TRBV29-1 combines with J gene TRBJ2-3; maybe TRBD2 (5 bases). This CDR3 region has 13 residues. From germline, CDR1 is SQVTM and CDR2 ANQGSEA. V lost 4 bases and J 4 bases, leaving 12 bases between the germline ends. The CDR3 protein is CSVVREWSDTQYF. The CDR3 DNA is TGCAGCGTTGTAAGGGAGTGGTCAGATACGCAGTATTTT.

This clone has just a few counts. CDR3 in DNA: TGTGCCAGTAGTTCTTCTAGCAGGGGGCAGTTCTTC. Protein: CASSSSSRGQFF. The chain carries TRBV19 and TRBJ2-1; D is perhaps TRBD1 (6 bases). CDR3 length: 12 amino acids. V gave up 5 bases and J gave up 12 bases, with 14 bases separating them. Germline loops: CDR1 LNHDA, CDR2 SQIVND (reference sequence).

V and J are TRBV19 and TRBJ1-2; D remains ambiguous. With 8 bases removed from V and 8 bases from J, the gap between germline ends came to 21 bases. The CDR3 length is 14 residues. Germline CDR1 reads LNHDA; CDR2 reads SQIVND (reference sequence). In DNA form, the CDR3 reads TGTGCCAGTTCCCTCGGCCAGGCGATAGGGGGCTACACCTTC. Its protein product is CASSLGQAIGGYTF.

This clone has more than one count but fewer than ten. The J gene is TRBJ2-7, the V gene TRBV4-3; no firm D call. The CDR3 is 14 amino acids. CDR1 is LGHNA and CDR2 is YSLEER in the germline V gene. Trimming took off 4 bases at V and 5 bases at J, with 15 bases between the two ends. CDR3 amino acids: CASSPVGSLHEQYF. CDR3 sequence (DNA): TGCGCCAGCAGCCCCGTTGGATCCCTACACGAGCAGTACTTC.

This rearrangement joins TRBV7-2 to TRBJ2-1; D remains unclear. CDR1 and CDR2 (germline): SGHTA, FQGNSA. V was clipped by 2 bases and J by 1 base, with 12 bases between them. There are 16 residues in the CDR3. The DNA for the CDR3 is TGTGCCAGCAGCTTAACGGCGGATTCTTCCTACAATGAGCAGTTCTTC. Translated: CASSLTADSSYNEQFF. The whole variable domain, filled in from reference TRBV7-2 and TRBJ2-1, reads GAGVSQSPSNKVTEKGKDVELRCDPISGHTALYWYRQSLGQGLEFLIYFQGNSAPDKSGLPSDRFSAERTGGSVSTLTIQRTQQEDSAVYLCASSLTADSSYNEQFFGPGTRLTVL.

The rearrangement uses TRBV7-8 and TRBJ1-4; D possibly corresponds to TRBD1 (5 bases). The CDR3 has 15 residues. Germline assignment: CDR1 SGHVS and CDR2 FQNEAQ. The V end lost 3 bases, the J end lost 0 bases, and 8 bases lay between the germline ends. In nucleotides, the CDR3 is TGTGCCAGCAGCTTGGACACCTCAACTAATGAAAAACTGTTTTTT. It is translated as CASSLDTSTNEKLFF.

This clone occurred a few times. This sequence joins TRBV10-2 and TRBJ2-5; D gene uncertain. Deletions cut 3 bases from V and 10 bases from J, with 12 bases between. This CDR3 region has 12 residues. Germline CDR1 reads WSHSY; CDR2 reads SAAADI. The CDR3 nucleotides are TGCGCCAGCAGTGAATTACAGAGTAGCCAGTACTTC. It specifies CASSELQSSQYF.

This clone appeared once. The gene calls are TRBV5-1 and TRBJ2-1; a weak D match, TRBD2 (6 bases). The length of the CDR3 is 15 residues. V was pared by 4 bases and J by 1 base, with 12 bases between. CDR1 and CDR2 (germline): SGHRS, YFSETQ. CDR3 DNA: TGCGCCAGCAGCATGACCGGGGGTTCCTACAATGAGCAGTTCTTC. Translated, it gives CASSMTGGSYNEQFF. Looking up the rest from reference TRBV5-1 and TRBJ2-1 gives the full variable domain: KAGVTQTPRYLIKTRGQQVTLSCSPISGHRSVSWYQQTPGQGLQFLFEYFSETQRNKGNFPGRFSGRQFSNSRSEMNVSTLELGDSALYLCASSMTGGSYNEQFFGPGTRLTVL.

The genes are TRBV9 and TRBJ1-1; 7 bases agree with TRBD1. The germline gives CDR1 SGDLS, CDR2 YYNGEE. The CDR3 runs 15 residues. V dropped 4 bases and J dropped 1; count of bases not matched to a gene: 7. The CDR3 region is CASSSRQGGNTEAFF. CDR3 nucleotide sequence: TGTGCCAGCAGCTCCCGACAGGGTGGGAACACTGAAGCTTTCTTT.

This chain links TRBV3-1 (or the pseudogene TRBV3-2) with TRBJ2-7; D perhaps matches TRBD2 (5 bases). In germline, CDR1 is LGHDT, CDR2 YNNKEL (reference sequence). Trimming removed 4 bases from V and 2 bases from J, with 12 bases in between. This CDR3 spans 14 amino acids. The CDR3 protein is CASSLSASTYEQYF. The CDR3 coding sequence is TGTGCCAGCAGCCTTTCTGCTAGCACCTACGAGCAGTACTTC.